The 30 T cell receptor beta chains presented below share a single source sample, sequenced in a study of T-cell memory formation after mild COVID-19. TCRdb re-called the 5' RACE reads through MiXCR, storing one row per CDR3 protein. The repertoire consists of about 250,000 distinct CDR3 sequences, with just over 15% occurring once and the leading ten covering more than 2%. Sequencing was performed on PBMCs or a T cell subset sorted from them (not recorded which). The receptors were sampled from an adult woman who had mild COVID-19 (a few samples of this study predate the infection). Cell type and time point are not known.

V is TRBV10-3 and J is TRBJ1-6, with 7 bases identical to TRBD1. Germline V lookup: CDR1 ENHRY, CDR2 SYGVKD. J gave up 10 bases and V 4 bases, and 13 bases lay outside the gene matches. There are 16 residues in the CDR3. The CDR3 loop reads CAISGQAGQSASPLHF. The DNA for the CDR3 is TGTGCCATCAGTGGCCAAGCGGGACAGTCTGCGTCACCCCTCCACTTT.

The J gene is TRBJ2-2, the V gene TRBV5-4, with a weak D call TRBD2 (5 bases). The V gene's germline CDR1 is SGHNT and CDR2 YYREEE (reference sequence). The CDR3 has 15 residues. V was shortened by 4 bases and J by 8 bases, with 18 bases between the two germline ends. The CDR3 loop is CASSRDILGGGELFF. As DNA, the CDR3 is TGTGCCAGCAGCCGGGATATCCTTGGCGGGGGGGAGCTGTTTTTT.

This clonotype was recorded a few times. The V call is TRBV7-9, the J call TRBJ2-7; D is undetermined. The germline V and J ends were trimmed by 1 base and 5 bases, with 12 bases remaining between them. Germline V gene data show CDR1 as SEHNR and CDR2 as FQNEAQ (reference sequence). The CDR3 length is 14 residues. DNA for the CDR3: TGTGCCAGCAGCTTAGGCGTGGGAACCCACGAGCAGTACTTC. Its translation is CASSLGVGTHEQYF.

This clonotype was seen only a few times. The chain employs TRBV2 and TRBJ1-1; D not certain. The V gene lost 4 bases and the J gene lost 3 bases, with 9 bases spanning the gap. Germline CDR1 reads SNHLY; CDR2 reads FYNNEI. The CDR3 runs 13 residues. The CDR3 reads CASSVEEDTEAFF. The CDR3, as DNA: TGTGCCAGCAGTGTCGAAGAGGACACTGAAGCTTTCTTT.

The V gene is TRBV12-3 or TRBV12-4, the J gene TRBJ2-3; TRBD2 aligns across 12 bases. CDR3 length: 17 amino acids. J gave up 6 bases and V 6 bases, and 13 bases lay outside the gene matches. The CDR3 DNA follows: TGTGCCAGCAGCCGTAGACTAGCGGGGGATAAGGGCGATACGCAGTATTTT. Translating it yields CASSRRLAGDKGDTQYF.

This clonotype was observed a handful of times. J is TRBJ2-2 and V is TRBV12-3 or TRBV12-4, with a weak D call TRBD2 (6 bases). The CDR3 covers 16 residues. The V gene lost 7 bases and the J gene lost 2 bases, with 17 bases spanning the gap. The CDR3 nucleotides read TGTGCCAGCAACCCCCAAGGGAGGCATAACACCGGGGAGCTGTTTTTT. Translating gives CASNPQGRHNTGELFF.

This clonotype was found many times. The chain combines TRBV12-3 or TRBV12-4 with TRBJ2-7, with 10 bases fitting TRBD2. V gave up 6 bases and J gave up 1 base; unmatched junction bases: 3. The CDR3 covers 14 residues. The CDR3 sequence: CASRGLAPSYEQYF. CDR3 in DNA: TGTGCCAGCAGGGGACTAGCGCCGTCCTACGAGCAGTACTTC.

The V call is TRBV7-8, the J call TRBJ2-7, with 11 positions matching TRBD2. This CDR3 is built from 16 residues. The V gene's germline CDR1 is SGHVS and CDR2 FQNEAQ. Unmatched junction bases numbered 9, after V lost 1 base and J lost 7 bases. In DNA, the CDR3 is TGTGCCAGCAGCTTAGGTGGGACTAGCGGACGGGGGGAGCAGTACTTC. It codes for CASSLGGTSGRGEQYF. Variable domain in full (rest from reference TRBV7-8 and TRBJ2-7): GAGVSQSPRYKVAKRGQDVALRCDPISGHVSLFWYQQALGQGPEFLTYFQNEAQLDKSGLPSDRFFAERPEGSVSTLKIQRTQQEDSAVYLCASSLGGTSGRGEQYFGPGTRLTVT.

This clonotype was seen at least ten times. This chain connects TRBV12-3 or TRBV12-4 to TRBJ1-2, with D unclear. The V gene lost 2 bases and the J gene lost 4 bases, with 11 bases spanning the gap. The CDR3 loop spans 14 amino acids. The DNA of the CDR3 is TGTGCCAGCAGTTTAAGAGGGTTGGGCTATGGCTACACCTTC. Translating it yields CASSLRGLGYGYTF.

This clonotype was counted only a few times. The V gene is TRBV12-3 or TRBV12-4, the J gene TRBJ2-5; D is uncertain. V lost 2 bases, J lost 5 bases, and 3 bases lay in between. CDR3 length: 11 residues. The CDR3 region is CASSLLETQYF. CDR3 bases: TGTGCCAGCAGTTTACTGGAGACCCAGTACTTC.

J is TRBJ2-7 and V is TRBV4-2; TRBD2 matches 9 bases. The junction had 7 bases not matched to a gene; V was cut back by 1 base and J by 0 bases. The CDR3 spans 17 residues. CDR1 LGHNA and CDR2 YNFKEQ come from the germline V gene. CDR3 in amino acids: CASSQGSSGTISYEQYF. In nucleotides, the CDR3 is TGTGCCAGCAGCCAAGGTTCTAGCGGGACCATCTCCTACGAGCAGTACTTC.

The chain uses TRBV28 and TRBJ2-3; D uncertain. This CDR3 is built from 15 residues. Trimming removed 2 bases from V and 3 bases from J, with 12 bases in between. CDR1 and CDR2 (germline): MDHEN, SYDVKM. The CDR3 sequence: CASSLPSRLTDTQYF. CDR3 in DNA: TGTGCCAGCAGTTTACCATCTAGGCTTACAGATACGCAGTATTTT. The full variable domain, with the rest looked up from reference TRBV28 and TRBJ2-3, is DVKVTQSSRYLVKRTGEKVFLECVQDMDHENMFWYRQDPGLGLRLIYFSYDVKMKEKGDIPEGYSVSREKKERFSLILESASTNQTSMYLCASSLPSRLTDTQYFGPGTRLTVL.

The chain has TRBV20-1 and TRBJ2-5, with D unclear. The CDR3 has 13 residues. The ends were cut back, 0 bases at V and 2 bases at J, with 7 bases in the middle. The V gene's germline CDR1 is DFQATT and CDR2 SNEGSKA (reference sequence). The DNA of the CDR3 is TGCAGTGCTAGAGAGACTTTTCAAGAGACCCAGTACTTC. The encoded protein is CSARETFQETQYF.

This clonotype was seen only a few times. V is TRBV12-3 or TRBV12-4 and J is TRBJ2-7, with D maybe TRBD1 (5 bases). The CDR3 totals 14 residues. Trimming left V 2 bases short and J 2 bases short, with 10 bases between. CDR3 sequence: CASSLRGITYEQYF. CDR3 DNA: TGTGCCAGCAGTTTAAGGGGCATAACCTACGAGCAGTACTTC.

The table lists this clonotype with a few counts. The chain employs TRBV7-2 and TRBJ1-1, with 12 bases aligning to TRBD1. Germline V gives CDR1 SGHTA, CDR2 FQGNSA. The J segment lost 7 bases and the V segment lost 2 bases, leaving 11 bases of the junction unmatched. The CDR3 spans 17 residues. This chain's CDR3 is CASSLMFLGQGAGEAFF. Written as DNA, the CDR3 is TGTGCCAGCAGCTTAATGTTCTTGGGACAGGGGGCGGGTGAAGCTTTCTTT.

This clonotype was recorded a few times. This chain connects TRBV15 to TRBJ2-7, with 7 bases identical to TRBD1. Germline V gene lookup returns CDR1 LNHNV and CDR2 YYDKDF (reference sequence). The V gene end was trimmed by 0 bases and the J gene end by 3 bases; junction bases not matched to a gene: 8. The CDR3 runs 16 residues. CDR3 bases: TGTGCCACCAGCAGAGATCAAGGGACAGCTTTCTACGAGCAGTACTTC. This gives the protein CATSRDQGTAFYEQYF.

This clonotype was observed many times. The chain carries TRBV12-3 or TRBV12-4 and TRBJ2-3, with D unresolved. This CDR3 comprises 11 residues. The germline V and J ends were trimmed by 6 bases and 6 bases, with 7 bases remaining between them. CDR3 DNA: TGTGCCAGCAGGGTGGGGGATACGCAGTATTTT. The encoded protein is CASRVGDTQYF.

Only a few counts were recorded for this clonotype. This rearrangement joins TRBV6-1 to TRBJ2-3; D is perhaps TRBD1 or TRBD2 (5 bases each). Trimming stripped 6 bases from V and 2 bases from J, with 9 bases between. This CDR3 is 13 amino acids long. Germline assignment: CDR1 MNHNS and CDR2 SASEGT. As DNA, the CDR3 is TGTGCCAGCAGGATGGGGGTCACAGATACGCAGTATTTT. Protein: CASRMGVTDTQYF.

The J gene is TRBJ2-5, the V gene TRBV20-1; 7 nucleotides line up with TRBD1. The CDR3 covers 15 residues. The V gene end was trimmed by 5 bases and the J gene end by 4 bases; junction bases not matched to a gene: 13. CDR1 and CDR2 from the germline V gene are DFQATT and SNEGSKA (reference sequence). The CDR3 bases are TGCAGTGCTTCTGGGGCAGGGGGTGACGCAGAGACCCAGTACTTC. Its translation is CSASGAGGDAETQYF.

This clonotype was picked up many times. CDR3 amino acids: CASSSGPASYNEQFF. CDR3 nucleotides: TGCGCCAGCAGCTCGGGACCCGCCTCCTACAATGAGCAGTTCTTC. The V call is TRBV5-1, the J call TRBJ2-1, with D perhaps given as TRBD1 or TRBD2 (5 bases each). Per germline, CDR1 SGHRS and CDR2 YFSETQ. The CDR3 covers 15 residues. V was cut by 3 bases and J by 0 bases, with 10 bases left in between.

This clonotype was seen a few times. This chain connects TRBV5-4 to TRBJ2-1; 7 bases map to TRBD2. With 5 bases clipped from V and 0 bases from J, the junction kept 11 bases outside the gene matches. The germline gives CDR1 SGHNT, CDR2 YYREEE (reference sequence). CDR3 length: 17 amino acids. The CDR3 sequence is CASRPGGGPSSYNEQFF. The CDR3 nucleotides are TGTGCCAGCAGACCAGGCGGGGGTCCCAGCTCCTACAATGAGCAGTTCTTC. The variable domain in full, completed from reference TRBV5-4 and TRBJ2-1, reads ETGVTQSPTHLIKTRGQQVTLRCSSQSGHNTVSWYQQALGQGPQFIFQYYREEENGRGNFPPRFSGLQFPNYSSELNVNALELDDSALYLCASRPGGGPSSYNEQFFGPGTRLTVL.

This clonotype appeared a few times. The chain has TRBV5-1 and TRBJ2-5, with D unresolved. The CDR3 extends over 14 amino acids. Germline CDR1 SGHRS, CDR2 YFSETQ. V was shortened by 0 bases and J by 0 bases, with 6 bases between the two germline ends. CDR3 amino acids: CASSLDTHQETQYF. In DNA form, the CDR3 reads TGCGCCAGCAGCTTGGACACACACCAAGAGACCCAGTACTTC. The whole variable domain, filled in from reference TRBV5-1 and TRBJ2-5, reads KAGVTQTPRYLIKTRGQQVTLSCSPISGHRSVSWYQQTPGQGLQFLFEYFSETQRNKGNFPGRFSGRQFSNSRSEMNVSTLELGDSALYLCASSLDTHQETQYFGPGTRLLVL.

This clonotype was detected many times. The V and J genes are TRBV12-3 or TRBV12-4 and TRBJ1-2, with 7 bases lining up with TRBD1. This CDR3 has 13 residues. V gave up 6 bases and J gave up 6 bases; unmatched junction bases: 7. The CDR3 DNA reads TGTGCCAGCAGCGCCGGACAGGTTAATGGCTACACCTTC. It codes for CASSAGQVNGYTF.

This clonotype appeared a few times. The V gene is TRBV5-1, the J gene TRBJ2-7; D gene ambiguous. Germline V CDR1 and CDR2: SGHRS, YFSETQ. V was shortened by 0 bases and J by 0 bases, with 10 bases between the two germline ends. The CDR3 is 15 residues long. This CDR3 reads CASSLAPWSSYEQYF. The DNA of the CDR3 is TGCGCCAGCAGCTTGGCACCGTGGAGCTCCTACGAGCAGTACTTC.

The chain joins TRBV6-2 or TRBV6-3 to TRBJ1-3; D ambiguous. Trimming shortened V by 7 bases and J by 0 bases, and 4 bases separated the two germline ends. The CDR3 totals 12 residues. The germline V gene has CDR1 MNHEY and CDR2 SVGEGT. For the CDR3, the DNA is TGTGCCAGCAAGACCTCTGGAAACACCATATATTTT. Protein: CASKTSGNTIYF.

There are a few counts of this clonotype. The V and J genes are TRBV5-1 and TRBJ2-7, with 8 nucleotides matching TRBD1. The CDR3 is made up of 14 amino acids. The germline V gene has CDR1 SGHRS and CDR2 YFSETQ. With V trimmed by 4 bases and J by 4 bases, 7 bases remained unmatched. The CDR3 spells CASSTGQGDYEQYF. The CDR3 DNA follows: TGCGCCAGCAGCACAGGACAGGGTGATTACGAGCAGTACTTC.

This sequence joins TRBV5-1 and TRBJ1-1, with 8 positions matching TRBD1. Germline CDR1 SGHRS, CDR2 YFSETQ. The CDR3 is 13 amino acids. V lost 4 bases, J lost 7 bases, and 6 bases stayed unmatched. As DNA, the CDR3 is TGCGCCAGCAGCCGGACAGGGAATAGTGAAGCTTTCTTT. Translation gives CASSRTGNSEAFF. The complete variable domain, with remaining parts taken from reference TRBV5-1 and TRBJ1-1, reads KAGVTQTPRYLIKTRGQQVTLSCSPISGHRSVSWYQQTPGQGLQFLFEYFSETQRNKGNFPGRFSGRQFSNSRSEMNVSTLELGDSALYLCASSRTGNSEAFFGQGTRLTVV.

The table lists this clonotype with a few counts. J is TRBJ1-5 and V is TRBV6-1, with D unresolved. This CDR3 has 13 amino acids. The ends were cut back, 6 bases at V and 5 bases at J, with 11 bases in the middle. The germline V gene encodes CDR1 MNHNS and CDR2 SASEGT. CDR3 sequence: CASSSRVDQPQHF. For the CDR3, the DNA is TGTGCCAGCAGCTCTCGGGTTGATCAGCCCCAGCATTTT.

The chain employs TRBV28 and TRBJ2-5, with TRBD2 as a possible D gene (6 bases). The CDR3 has 15 amino acids. The V gene's germline CDR1 is MDHEN and CDR2 SYDVKM. V was clipped by 2 bases and J by 2 bases, with 12 bases between them. The CDR3 DNA reads as TGTGCCAGCAGTTTACGGGGGAATCTTCAAGAGACCCAGTACTTC. Its protein product is CASSLRGNLQETQYF.

Only a few counts were recorded for this clonotype. The chain is built from TRBV10-3 and TRBJ2-7, with 10 nucleotides matching TRBD1. CDR3 length: 14 residues. The V and J ends lost 6 bases and 1 base, in that order; junction bases with no gene match: 3. In germline, CDR1 is ENHRY, CDR2 SYGVKD. The CDR3 protein is CAIRSGQGSYEQYF. The CDR3 DNA is TGTGCCATCAGGTCGGGACAGGGGTCCTACGAGCAGTACTTC.